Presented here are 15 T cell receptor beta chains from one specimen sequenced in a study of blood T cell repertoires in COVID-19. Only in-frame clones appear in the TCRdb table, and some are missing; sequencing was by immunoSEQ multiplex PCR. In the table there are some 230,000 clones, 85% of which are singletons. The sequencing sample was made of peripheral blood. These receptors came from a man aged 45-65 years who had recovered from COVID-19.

CDR3 sequence: CASSPGHPGQFF. The CDR3 nucleotides are TGTGCCAGCAGCCCCGGACACCCCGGGCAGTTCTTC. V and J are TRBV6-2 or TRBV6-3 and TRBJ2-1, with D maybe TRBD1 (5 bases). Germline V gives CDR1 MNHEY, CDR2 SVGEGT. This CDR3 is 12 amino acids long. The V and J ends lost 6 bases and 12 bases respectively, with 15 bases between them.

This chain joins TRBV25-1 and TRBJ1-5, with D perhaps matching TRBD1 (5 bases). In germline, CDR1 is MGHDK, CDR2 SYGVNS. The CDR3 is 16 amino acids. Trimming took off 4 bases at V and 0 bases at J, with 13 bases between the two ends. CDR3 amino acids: CASSGDRNPSNQPQHF. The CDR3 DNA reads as TGTGCCAGCAGTGGCGACAGAAACCCTAGCAATCAGCCCCAGCATTTT.

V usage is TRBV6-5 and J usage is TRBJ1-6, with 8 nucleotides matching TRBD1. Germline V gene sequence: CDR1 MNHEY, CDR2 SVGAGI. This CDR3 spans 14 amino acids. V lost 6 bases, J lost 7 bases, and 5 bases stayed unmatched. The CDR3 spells CASSGQGNNSPLHF. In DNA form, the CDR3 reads TGTGCCAGCAGCGGACAGGGTAACAATTCACCCCTCCACTTT.

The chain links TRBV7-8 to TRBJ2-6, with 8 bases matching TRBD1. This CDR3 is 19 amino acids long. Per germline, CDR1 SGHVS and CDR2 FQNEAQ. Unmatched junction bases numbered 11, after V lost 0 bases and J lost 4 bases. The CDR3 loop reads CASSLAQAGGASGANVLTF. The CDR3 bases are TGTGCCAGCAGCTTAGCGCAGGCAGGGGGCGCGTCCGGGGCCAACGTCCTGACTTTC.

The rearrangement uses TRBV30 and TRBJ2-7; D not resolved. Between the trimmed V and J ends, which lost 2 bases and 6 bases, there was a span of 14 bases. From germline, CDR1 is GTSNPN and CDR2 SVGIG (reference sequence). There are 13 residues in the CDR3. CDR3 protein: CAWSTTELSEQYF. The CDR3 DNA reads TGTGCCTGGAGTACTACGGAACTCAGCGAGCAGTACTTC.

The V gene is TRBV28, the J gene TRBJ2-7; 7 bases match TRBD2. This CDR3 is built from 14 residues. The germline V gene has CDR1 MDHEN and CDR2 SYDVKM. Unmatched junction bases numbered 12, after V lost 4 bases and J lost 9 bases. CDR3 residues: CASSSDRLAGTQYF. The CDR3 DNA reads TGTGCCAGCAGTTCGGACCGACTAGCTGGTACGCAGTACTTC.

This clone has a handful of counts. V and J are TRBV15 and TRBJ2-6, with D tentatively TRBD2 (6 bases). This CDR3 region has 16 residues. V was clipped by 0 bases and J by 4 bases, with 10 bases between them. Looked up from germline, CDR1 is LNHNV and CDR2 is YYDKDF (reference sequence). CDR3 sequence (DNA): TGTGCCACCAGCAGAGACGAAGGAGGGGGGGCCAACGTCCTGACTTTC. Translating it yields CATSRDEGGGANVLTF. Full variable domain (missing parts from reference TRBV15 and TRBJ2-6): DAMVIQNPRYQVTQFGKPVTLSCSQTLNHNVMYWYQQKSSQAPKLLFHYYDKDFNNEADTPDNFQSRRPNTSFCFLDIRSPGLGDTAMYLCATSRDEGGGANVLTFGAGSRLTVL.

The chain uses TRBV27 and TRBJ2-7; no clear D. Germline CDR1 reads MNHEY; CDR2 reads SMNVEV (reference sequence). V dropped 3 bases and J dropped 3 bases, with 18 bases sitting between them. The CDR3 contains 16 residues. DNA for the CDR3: TGTGCCAGCAGTTTGGCTCCAGCGTCAGTAATCTACGAGCAGTACTTC. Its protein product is CASSLAPASVIYEQYF.

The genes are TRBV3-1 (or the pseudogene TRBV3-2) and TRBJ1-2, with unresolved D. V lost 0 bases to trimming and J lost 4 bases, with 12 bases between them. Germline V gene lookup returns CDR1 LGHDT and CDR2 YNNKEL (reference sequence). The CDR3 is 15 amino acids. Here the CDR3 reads CASSQDSYSRYGYTF. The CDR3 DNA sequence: TGTGCCAGCAGCCAAGATTCCTACAGTCGCTATGGCTACACCTTC.

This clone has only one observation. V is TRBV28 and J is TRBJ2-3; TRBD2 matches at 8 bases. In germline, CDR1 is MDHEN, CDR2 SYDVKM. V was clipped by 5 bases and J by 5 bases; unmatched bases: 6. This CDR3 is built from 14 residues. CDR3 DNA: TGTGCCAGCAGTGTAGCGGGGCCTGTAGATACGCAGTATTTT. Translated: CASSVAGPVDTQYF.

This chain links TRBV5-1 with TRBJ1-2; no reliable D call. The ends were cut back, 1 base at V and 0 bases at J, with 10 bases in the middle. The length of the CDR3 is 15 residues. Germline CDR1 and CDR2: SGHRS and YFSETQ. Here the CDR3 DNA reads TGCGCCAGCAGCTTGTCTACAGCTACTAACTATGGCTACACCTTC. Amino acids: CASSLSTATNYGYTF.

DNA for the CDR3: TGTGCCAGTAGTATCAGATCGACAGGGGTTAACACTGAAGCTTTCTTT. This sequence encodes CASSIRSTGVNTEAFF. The J gene is TRBJ1-1, the V gene TRBV19, with TRBD1 matching over 8 bases. The CDR3 has 16 residues. CDR1 LNHDA and CDR2 SQIVND come from the germline V gene (reference sequence). The J segment lost 2 bases and the V segment lost 3 bases, leaving 8 bases of the junction unmatched.

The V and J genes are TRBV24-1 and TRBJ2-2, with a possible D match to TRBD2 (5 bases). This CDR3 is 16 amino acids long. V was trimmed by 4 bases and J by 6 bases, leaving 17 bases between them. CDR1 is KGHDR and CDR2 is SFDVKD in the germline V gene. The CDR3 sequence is CATSDWTLGVAGELFF. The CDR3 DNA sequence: TGTGCCACCAGTGACTGGACTCTTGGGGTGGCCGGGGAGCTGTTTTTT.

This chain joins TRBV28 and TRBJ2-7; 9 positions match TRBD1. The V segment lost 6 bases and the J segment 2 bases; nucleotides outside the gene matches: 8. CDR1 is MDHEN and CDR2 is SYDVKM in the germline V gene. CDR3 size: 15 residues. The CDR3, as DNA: TGTGCCAGCAGCCTCACAACAGGGGGCACCTACGAGCAGTACTTC. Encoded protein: CASSLTTGGTYEQYF.

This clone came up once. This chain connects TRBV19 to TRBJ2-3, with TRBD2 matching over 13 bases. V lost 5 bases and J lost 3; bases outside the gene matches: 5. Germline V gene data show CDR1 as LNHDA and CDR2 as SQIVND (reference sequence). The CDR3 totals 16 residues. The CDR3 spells CASSSRTSGSTDTQYF. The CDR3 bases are TGTGCCAGTAGTTCTCGGACTAGCGGGAGTACAGATACGCAGTATTTT.